What follows describes a single T cell receptor beta chain. Antigen unknown. The repertoire was sequenced with immunoSEQ multiplex PCR; TCRdb's copy has only in-frame clones and lacks some. There are about 180,000 clones in the sample; 92% occur only once, and about 1.9% lies in the top ten. The sample originates from a study of T cell responses to AZD1222 COVID-19 vaccine. Regarding the study as a whole: Clonal diversity was possibly underestimated, and white British individuals and females predominated among donors.

This CDR3 is 13 amino acids long. Per germline, CDR1 MDHEN and CDR2 SYDVKM. Trimming shortened V by 5 bases and J by 5 bases, and 12 bases separated the two germline ends. The chain couples TRBV28 to TRBJ1-2; D gene uncertain. The TCR comes from an adult who received the AZD1222 COVID-19 vaccine. The sequenced sample was peripheral blood, obtained 28 days after the second AZD1222 dose. The CDR3 sequence: CASSPPRDYGYTF. The DNA for the CDR3 is TGTGCCAGCAGTCCCCCCCGGGATTATGGCTACACCTTC.